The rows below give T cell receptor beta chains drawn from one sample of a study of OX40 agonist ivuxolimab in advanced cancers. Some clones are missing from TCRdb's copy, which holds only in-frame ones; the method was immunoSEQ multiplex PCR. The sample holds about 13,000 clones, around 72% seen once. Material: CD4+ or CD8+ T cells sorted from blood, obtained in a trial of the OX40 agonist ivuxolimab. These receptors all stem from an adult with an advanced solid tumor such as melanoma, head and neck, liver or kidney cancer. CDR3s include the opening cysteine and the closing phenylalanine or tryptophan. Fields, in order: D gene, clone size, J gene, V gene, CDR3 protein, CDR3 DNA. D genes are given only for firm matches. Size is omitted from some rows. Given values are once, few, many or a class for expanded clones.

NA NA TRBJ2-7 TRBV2 CASMLGRVWEQYF TGTGCCAGCATGCTCGGACGGGTTTGGGAGCAGTACTTC
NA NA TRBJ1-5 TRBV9 CASSVPGQNNQPQHF TGTGCCAGCAGCGTACCGGGACAAAACAATCAGCCCCAGCATTTT
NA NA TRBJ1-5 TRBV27 CASSFRHNQPQHF TGTGCCAGCAGTTTCCGTCACAATCAGCCCCAGCATTTT
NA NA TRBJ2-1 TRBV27 CASSATGTRGPYNEQFF TGTGCCAGCAGTGCGACCGGGACAAGAGGCCCCTACAATGAGCAGTTCTTC
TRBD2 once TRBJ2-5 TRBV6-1 CASSEGLREGFLETQYF TGTGCCAGCAGTGAAGGGTTGCGGGAGGGCTTTTTGGAGACCCAGTACTTC
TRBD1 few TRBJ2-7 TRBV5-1 CASSLSPGQGAYEQYF TGCGCCAGCAGCTTGTCACCAGGACAGGGAGCCTACGAGCAGTACTTC
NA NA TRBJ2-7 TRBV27 CASSYQGGSEQYF TGTGCCAGCAGTTACCAAGGCGGTAGCGAGCAGTACTTC
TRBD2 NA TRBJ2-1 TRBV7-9 CASSLIAGKRENYNEQFF TGTGCCAGCAGCTTAATAGCGGGAAAAAGGGAGAACTACAATGAGCAGTTCTTC
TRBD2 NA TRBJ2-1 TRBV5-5 CASSFWEVAGVEGQFF TGTGCCAGCAGCTTTTGGGAGGTAGCGGGAGTTGAAGGTCAGTTCTTC
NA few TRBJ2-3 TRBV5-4 CASSLLQTDTQYF TGTGCCAGCAGCTTGTTACAGACAGATACGCAGTATTTT
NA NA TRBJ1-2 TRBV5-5 CASSLLGENYGYTF TGTGCCAGCAGCTTGTTGGGTGAGAACTATGGCTACACCTTC
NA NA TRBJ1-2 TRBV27 CASSTNLFYGYTF TGTGCCAGCAGTACTAATCTGTTCTATGGCTACACCTTC
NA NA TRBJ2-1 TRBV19 CASTPGPYNEQFF TGTGCCAGTACCCCGGGCCCTTACAATGAGCAGTTCTTC
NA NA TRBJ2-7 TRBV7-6 CASSSGTAGEQYF TGTGCCAGCAGCTCCGGGACTGCGGGGGAGCAGTACTTC
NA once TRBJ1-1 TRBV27 CASSFGGNTEAFF TGTGCCAGCAGTTTTGGGGGGAACACTGAAGCTTTCTTT
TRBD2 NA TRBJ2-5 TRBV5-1 CASSPTLAGGPETQYF TGCGCCAGCAGCCCTACCTTAGCGGGAGGGCCGGAGACCCAGTACTTC
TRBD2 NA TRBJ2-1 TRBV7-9 CASSLVGGYNNEQFF TGTGCCAGCAGCTTAGTGGGGGGGTACAACAATGAGCAGTTCTTC
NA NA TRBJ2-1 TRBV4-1 CASSLSARGGSEQFF TGCGCCAGCAGCCTAAGTGCAAGGGGGGGCAGTGAGCAGTTCTTC
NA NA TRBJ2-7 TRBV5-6 CASSLWRGDWEQYF TGTGCCAGCAGCTTGTGGAGGGGCGACTGGGAGCAGTACTTC
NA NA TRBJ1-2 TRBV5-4 CASLSPNYGYTF TGTGCCAGCTTGAGTCCAAACTATGGCTACACCTTC
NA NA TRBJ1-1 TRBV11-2 CASSSNVNTEAFF TGTGCCAGCAGCTCCAACGTGAACACTGAAGCTTTCTTT
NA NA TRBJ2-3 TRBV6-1 CASTSRDTDTQYF TGTGCCAGCACCTCCCGGGACACAGATACGCAGTATTTT
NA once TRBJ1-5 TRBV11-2 CASSFDVQGRKPQHF TGTGCCAGCAGCTTCGATGTACAGGGAAGGAAGCCCCAGCATTTT
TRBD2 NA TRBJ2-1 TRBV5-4 CASSPLGLAGEGAYNEQFF TGTGCCAGCAGCCCCCTCGGACTAGCGGGAGAAGGGGCCTACAATGAGCAGTTCTTC
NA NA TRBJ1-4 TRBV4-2 CASSLRGETNEKLFF TGTGCCAGCAGCCTCAGGGGCGAGACTAATGAAAAACTGTTTTTT
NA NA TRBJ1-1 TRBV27 CASSLGPPGTEAFF TGTGCCAGCAGTTTGGGACCCCCCGGCACTGAAGCTTTCTTT
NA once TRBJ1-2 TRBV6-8 CASSYGGEGYTF TGTGCCAGCAGTTACGGGGGGGAAGGCTACACCTTC
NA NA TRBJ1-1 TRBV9 CASSPGYTEAFF TGTGCCAGCAGTCCAGGGTACACTGAAGCTTTCTTT
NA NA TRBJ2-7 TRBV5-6 CASSLRGGAEQYF TGTGCCAGCAGCTTAAGGGGGGGCGCTGAGCAGTACTTC
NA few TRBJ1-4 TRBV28 CASRLLAGTRELFF TGTGCCAGCAGACTCCTTGCCGGGACGAGGGAACTGTTTTTT
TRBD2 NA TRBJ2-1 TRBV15 CATTSGNLGNEQFF TGTGCCACCACCAGCGGGAATCTGGGCAATGAGCAGTTCTTC
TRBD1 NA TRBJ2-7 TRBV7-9 CASSSRDRDHEQYF TGTGCCAGCAGCTCCCGGGACAGGGACCACGAGCAGTACTTC
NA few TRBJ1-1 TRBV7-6 CASSSQGRWGTEAFF TGTGCCAGCAGCTCTCAGGGGCGGTGGGGCACTGAAGCTTTCTTT
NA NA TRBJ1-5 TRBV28 CASSYSSDSQPQHF TGTGCCAGCAGTTACTCCTCCGACAGCCAGCCCCAGCATTTT
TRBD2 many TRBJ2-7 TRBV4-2 CASSQDGTSGSYEQYF TGTGCCAGCAGCCAAGATGGGACTAGCGGGAGTTACGAGCAGTACTTC
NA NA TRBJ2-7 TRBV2 CASSEYVGDYEQYF TGTGCCAGCAGTGAGTATGTCGGGGACTACGAGCAGTACTTC
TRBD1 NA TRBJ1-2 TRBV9 CASSSHTGANYGYTF TGTGCCAGCAGCTCCCACACAGGGGCCAACTATGGCTACACCTTC
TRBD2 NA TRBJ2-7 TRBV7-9 CASSIGASGGYEQYF TGTGCCAGCAGTATAGGGGCTAGCGGGGGCTACGAGCAGTACTTC
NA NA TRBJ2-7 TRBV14 CASSQLGLTYEQYF TGTGCCAGCAGCCAACTGGGGCTGACGTACGAGCAGTACTTC
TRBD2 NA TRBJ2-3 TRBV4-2 CASSQSPGLALTDTQYF TGTGCCAGCAGCCAAAGCCCGGGACTAGCTCTGACAGATACGCAGTATTTT
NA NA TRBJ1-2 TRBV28 CASNRLNYGYTF TGTGCCAGTAACAGACTTAACTATGGCTACACCTTC
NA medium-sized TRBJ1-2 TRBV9 CASSVGTVGMNGYTF TGTGCCAGCAGCGTTGGGACGGTGGGAATGAATGGCTACACCTTC
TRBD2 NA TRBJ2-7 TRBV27 CASSKAGGRGAYEQYF TGTGCCAGCAGCAAGGCCGGGGGGCGGGGGGCCTACGAGCAGTACTTC
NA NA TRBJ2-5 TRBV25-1 CASSGLRETQYF TGTGCCAGCAGTGGCTTACGGGAGACCCAGTACTTC
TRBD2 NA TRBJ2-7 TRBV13 CASTTGGTYEQYF TGTGCCAGCACCACGGGAGGAACCTACGAGCAGTACTTC
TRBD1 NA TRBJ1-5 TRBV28 CASIWGGQGQPQHF TGTGCCAGCATCTGGGGGGGACAGGGACAGCCCCAGCATTTT
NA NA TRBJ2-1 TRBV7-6 CASSLEPGQHNEQFF TGTGCCAGCAGCTTAGAACCCGGACAGCACAATGAGCAGTTCTTC
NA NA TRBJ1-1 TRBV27 CAGKLNRTEAFF TGTGCCGGGAAATTGAATCGGACTGAAGCTTTCTTT
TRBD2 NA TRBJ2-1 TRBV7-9 CASSPLAGGRYEQFF TGTGCCAGCAGCCCTCTAGCGGGGGGGCGTTATGAGCAGTTCTTC
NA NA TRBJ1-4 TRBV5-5 CASSAGGVNEKLFF TGTGCCAGCAGCGCTGGCGGGGTCAACGAAAAACTGTTTTTT
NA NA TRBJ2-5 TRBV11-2 CASSLSRSGETQYF TGTGCCAGCAGCTTATCCAGGTCCGGGGAGACCCAGTACTTC
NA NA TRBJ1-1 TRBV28 CASSFTDRAEAFF TGTGCCAGCAGCTTCACCGATAGGGCTGAAGCTTTCTTT
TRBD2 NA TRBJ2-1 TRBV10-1 CASSDAGGGQFF TGCGCCAGCAGTGACGCGGGAGGGGGGCAGTTCTTC